Shown below are 2 T cell receptor beta chains from a single sample sequenced in a study of blood T cell repertoires in COVID-19. Here immunoSEQ multiplex PCR was the method, and the copy in TCRdb shows in-frame clones only, minus some. The sample includes 95,000 to 130,000 clones, about nine tenths of them seen just once. The sample comprised peripheral blood. These TCRs come from a human donor with active COVID-19. The donor label of this sample is uncertain.

With regard to this clone: At one end, the junction sequence differs from germline, possibly due to a read error. Here the CDR3 reads CARNEPGQGMDF. CDR3 nucleotides: TGTGCCAGAAATGAGCCGGGACAGGGCATGGACTTC. This chain links TRBV2 with TRBJ2-7, with 9 bases matching TRBD1. This CDR3 comprises 12 residues. Per the germline V gene, CDR1 is SNHLY and CDR2 is FYNNEI.

The V and J genes are TRBV6-4 and TRBJ2-5, with 12 bases aligning to TRBD2. The CDR3 spans 14 residues. The germline V gene has CDR1 MRHNA and CDR2 SNTAGT. The junction had 3 bases not matched to a gene; V was cut back by 6 bases and J by 4 bases. This chain's CDR3 is CASSPLAGGETQYF. The CDR3 nucleotides read TGTGCCAGCAGCCCACTAGCGGGGGGAGAGACCCAGTACTTC.